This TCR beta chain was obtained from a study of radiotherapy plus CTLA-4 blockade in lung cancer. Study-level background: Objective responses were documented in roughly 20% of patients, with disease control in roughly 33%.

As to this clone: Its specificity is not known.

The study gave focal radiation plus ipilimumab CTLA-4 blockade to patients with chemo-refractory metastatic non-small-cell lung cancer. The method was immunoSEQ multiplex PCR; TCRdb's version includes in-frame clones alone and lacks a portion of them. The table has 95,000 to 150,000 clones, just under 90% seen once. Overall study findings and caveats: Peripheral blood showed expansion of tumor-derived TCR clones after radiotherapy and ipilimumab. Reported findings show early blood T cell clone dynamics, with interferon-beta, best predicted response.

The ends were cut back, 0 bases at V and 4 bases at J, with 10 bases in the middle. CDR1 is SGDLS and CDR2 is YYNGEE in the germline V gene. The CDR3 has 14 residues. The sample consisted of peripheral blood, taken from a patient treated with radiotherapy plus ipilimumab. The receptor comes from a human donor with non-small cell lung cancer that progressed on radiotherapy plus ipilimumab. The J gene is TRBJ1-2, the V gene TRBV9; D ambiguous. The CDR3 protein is CASSVAWGGYGYTF. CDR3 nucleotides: TGTGCCAGCAGCGTAGCTTGGGGTGGCTATGGCTACACCTTC. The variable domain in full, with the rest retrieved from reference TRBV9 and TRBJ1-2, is DSGVTQTPKHLITATGQRVTLRCSPRSGDLSVYWYQQSLDQGLQFLIQYYNGEERAKGNILERFSAQQFPDLHSELNLSSLELGDSALYFCASSVAWGGYGYTFGSGTRLTVV.